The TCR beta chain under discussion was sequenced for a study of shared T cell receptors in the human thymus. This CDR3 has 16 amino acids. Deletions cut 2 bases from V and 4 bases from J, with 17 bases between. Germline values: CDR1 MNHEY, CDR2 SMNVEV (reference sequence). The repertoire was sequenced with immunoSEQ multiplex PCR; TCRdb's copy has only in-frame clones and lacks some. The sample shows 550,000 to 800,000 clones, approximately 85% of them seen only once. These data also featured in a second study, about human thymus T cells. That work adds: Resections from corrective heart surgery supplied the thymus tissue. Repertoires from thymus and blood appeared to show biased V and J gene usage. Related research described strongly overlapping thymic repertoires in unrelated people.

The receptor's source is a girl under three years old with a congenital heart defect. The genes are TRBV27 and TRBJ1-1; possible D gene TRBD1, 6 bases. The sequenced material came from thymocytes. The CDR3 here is CASSLGGDEVITEAFF. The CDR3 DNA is TGTGCCAGCAGTTTAGGGGGCGATGAGGTAATCACTGAAGCTTTCTTT.